The 25 T cell receptor beta chains given below trace back to one sample, sequenced in a study of spatial heterogeneity in lung cancer. TCRdb analysed the 5' RACE reads with MiXCR anew, one entry per CDR3 protein. The sample includes 4,000 to 5,500 distinct CDR3 sequences, around 19% of them seen just once. Documented time point: sample taken at primary tumor resection. Tumor, nontumor lung or frozen PBMC supplied whole RNA that was sequenced unsorted. Here the sequenced sample was normal lung tissue next to the tumor, taken at surgery. These receptors came from a male donor with early-stage non-small cell lung cancer.

By proportion, this clonotype is medium-sized (0.01 to 0.1%). Because this beta chain is a stray read in a library intended to capture alpha chains, its abundance should not be given much weight. J is TRBJ2-7 and V is TRBV27, with 7 bases matching TRBD2. This CDR3 is built from 16 residues. CDR1 and CDR2 (germline): MNHEY, SMNVEV (reference sequence). V trimming: 8 bases; J trimming: 4 bases; junction bases outside the gene matches: 17. The CDR3 DNA sequence: TGTGCCAGCTTCACGCGGGGGTCGCGGGCGCTTTACGAGCAGTACTTC. Translation: CASFTRGSRALYEQYF.

This clonotype was observed a handful of times. A library made for alpha chains picked up this beta chain off target, so its size means little. The V and J genes are TRBV18 and TRBJ2-7, with 11 bases lining up with TRBD1. This CDR3 contains 13 residues. Germline-derived CDR1 and CDR2 are KGHSH and LQKENI. V dropped 2 bases and J dropped 6; count of bases not matched to a gene: 0. The CDR3 sequence: CASSPGQGAEQYV. DNA of the CDR3: TGTGCCAGCTCACCAGGACAGGGGGCCGAGCAGTACGTC.

This clonotype is classed as medium-sized. The size of this beta chain means little, since it is a stray read in a library made for alpha chains. The chain is built from TRBV28 and TRBJ1-1; 8 bases fit TRBD1. J lost 4 bases, V lost 4 bases, and 5 bases had no gene match. The germline gives CDR1 MDHEN, CDR2 SYDVKM. This CDR3 is 14 amino acids long. This CDR3 reads CASSSPDRGTEAFF. CDR3 nucleotide sequence: TGTGCCAGCAGTTCCCCTGACAGGGGCACTGAAGCTTTCTTT.

This clonotype qualifies as medium-sized. Found in a library prepared for alpha chains, this beta chain is an off-target read, and its abundance has little meaning. V gene TRBV29-1 combines with J gene TRBJ2-2, with unresolved D. The germline V gene encodes CDR1 SQVTM and CDR2 ANQGSEA. The length of the CDR3 is 14 residues. Deletions cut 0 bases from V and 6 bases from J, with 11 bases between. The CDR3: CSVEDPRRPGELFF. In DNA form, the CDR3 reads TGCAGCGTTGAAGATCCCCGGAGACCCGGGGAGCTGTTTTTT.

A remark on this clonotype: Being off target in a library aimed at alpha chains, this beta chain has a size of little meaning. The rearrangement joins TRBV7-9 to TRBJ1-5; D gene uncertain. Germline values: CDR1 SEHNR, CDR2 FQNEAQ (reference sequence). CDR3 size: 15 residues. Trimming took off 1 base at V and 4 bases at J, with 11 bases between the two ends. The CDR3 region is CASSLGMSGNQPQHF. The DNA of the CDR3 is TGTGCCAGCAGCTTAGGGATGTCGGGAAATCAGCCCCAGCATTTT.

This clonotype ranks as medium-sized. Since the library was made to target alpha chains, this beta chain is a stray read and its abundance is not meaningful. The chain joins TRBV7-9 to TRBJ2-3, with 10 bases identical to TRBD1. The CDR3 is 14 residues long. Germline assignment: CDR1 SEHNR and CDR2 FQNEAQ (reference sequence). Losses at the gene ends were 5 bases for V and 4 bases for J; bases not matched to a gene: 3. The CDR3 spells CASSLGTGADTQYF. The CDR3 DNA reads as TGTGCCAGCAGCCTCGGGACAGGGGCAGATACGCAGTATTTT. Looking up the rest from reference TRBV7-9 and TRBJ2-3 gives the full variable domain: DTGVSQNPRHKITKRGQNVTFRCDPISEHNRLYWYRQTLGQGPEFLTYFQNEAQLEKSRLLSDRFSAERPKGSFSTLEIQRTEQGDSAMYLCASSLGTGADTQYFGPGTRLTVL.

This clonotype is judged hyperexpanded (1% or more). Since it is a stray read in a library aimed at alpha chains, this beta chain has a size that is not meaningful. The J gene is TRBJ2-5, the V gene TRBV7-6, with D possibly being TRBD1 or TRBD2 (5 bases each). V lost 4 bases to trimming and J lost 5 bases, with 14 bases between them. CDR1 and CDR2 from the germline V gene are SGHVS and FNYEAQ. CDR3 length: 14 amino acids. This CDR3 is CASSSPYGAETQYF. The DNA for the CDR3 is TGTGCCAGCAGCTCCCCGTACGGGGCGGAGACCCAGTACTTC.

This clonotype was counted a single time. This beta chain came through as a stray read in a library set up for alpha chains, and its size says little. This chain joins TRBV2 and TRBJ1-5; D call uncertain. The germline gives CDR1 SNHLY, CDR2 FYNNEI. Trimming stripped 2 bases from V and 1 base from J, with 9 bases between. CDR3 size: 15 residues. The CDR3 here is CASSENILSNQPQHF. The DNA of the CDR3 is TGTGCCAGCAGTGAAAACATTCTAAGCAATCAGCCCCAGCATTTT.

Concerning this clonotype: A much larger clonotype is one base distant, so this may be a read error. This beta chain is off target for a library built for alpha chains, so its abundance means little. This chain links TRBV29-1 with TRBJ1-2; 7 bases fit TRBD1. V lost 8 bases and J lost 3; bases outside the gene matches: 6. This CDR3 region has 12 residues. Germline values: CDR1 SQVTM, CDR2 ANQGSEA. CDR3 DNA sequence: TGCAGCATGATCGGGACAGACTATGGCTACACCTTC. Translation gives CSMIGTDYGYTF.

By share, this clonotype ranks as medium-sized. With the library built for alpha chains, this beta chain is off target and its frequency is not meaningful. The rearrangement uses TRBV4-1 and TRBJ2-3; a weak D match, TRBD1 (5 bases). The CDR3 sequence is 14 residues long. CDR1 and CDR2 from the germline V gene are MGHRA and YSYEKL. The V end lost 6 bases, the J end lost 4 bases, and 14 bases lay between the germline ends. CDR3 protein: CASSPGGAPDTQYF. CDR3 bases: TGCGCCAGCAGTCCAGGTGGGGCCCCAGATACGCAGTATTTT.

This clonotype is classed as medium-sized (0.01 to 0.1%). This beta chain is an off-target read within a library intended for alpha chains, so its frequency means little. V usage is TRBV29-1 and J usage is TRBJ1-1; D is possibly TRBD1 (5 bases). V was shortened by 7 bases and J by 0 bases, with 9 bases between the two germline ends. Germline-derived CDR1 and CDR2 are SQVTM and ANQGSEA. The CDR3 runs to 12 residues. The CDR3 sequence is CSGQGMNTEAFF. In DNA form, the CDR3 reads TGCAGCGGCCAGGGTATGAACACTGAAGCTTTCTTT.

This clonotype has a handful of counts. This beta chain was picked up by a library intended for alpha chains and is off target, so its count carries little meaning. The genes are TRBV6-1 and TRBJ1-5, with D perhaps matching TRBD1 (5 bases). The CDR3 consists of 15 residues. V shed 3 bases and J shed 8 bases, with 17 bases lying between them. Germline V gene sequence: CDR1 MNHNS, CDR2 SASEGT. CDR3 sequence reads: CASSEIVAGHKPQHF. The CDR3 DNA reads TGTGCCAGCAGTGAGATAGTTGCAGGACACAAGCCCCAGCATTTT.

With respect to this clonotype: A library prepared for alpha chains yielded this beta chain as an off-target read; its size is of little meaning. The V call is TRBV20-1, the J call TRBJ2-1; TRBD2 matches 7 bases. CDR1 and CDR2 (germline): DFQATT, SNEGSKA (reference sequence). The CDR3 extends over 17 amino acids. J lost 2 bases, V lost 1 base, and 11 bases had no gene match. Here the CDR3 reads CSARGLMGRAAYNEQFF. CDR3 DNA: TGCAGTGCTAGAGGGCTAATGGGGAGGGCCGCCTACAATGAGCAGTTCTTC.

In this sample, this clonotype turned up once. This beta chain is a stray read from a library made for alpha chains; its abundance is not meaningful. The chain employs TRBV24-1 and TRBJ2-1, with TRBD1 matching over 7 bases. The CDR3 covers 15 residues. Germline CDR1 KGHDR, CDR2 SFDVKD. Trimming at V came to 4 bases and at J to 7 bases, leaving 9 bases not matched to a gene. CDR3 bases: TGTGCCACCAGTGACCCTCCGCCGACAGGGAATGAGCAGTTCTTC. Its protein is CATSDPPPTGNEQFF.

By sample share, this clonotype is medium-sized. This beta chain is off target for a library built for alpha chains, so its abundance means little. The J gene is TRBJ2-5, the V gene TRBV10-3; tentatively, D is TRBD2 (6 bases). Germline assignment: CDR1 ENHRY and CDR2 SYGVKD. The CDR3 totals 12 residues. V gave up 2 bases and J gave up 5 bases, with 6 bases separating them. CDR3 coding DNA: TGTGCCATCAGTGAGGGGGGGGAGACCCAGTACTTC. Translated, it gives CAISEGGETQYF.

This clonotype is medium-sized. Being off target in a library aimed at alpha chains, this beta chain has a size of little meaning. J is TRBJ2-3 and V is TRBV11-3; no clear D. The CDR3 runs 14 residues. V was clipped by 5 bases and J by 2 bases, with 11 bases between them. Germline CDR1 reads SGHNT; CDR2 reads YENEEA. The CDR3: CASSPDGNTDTQYF. CDR3 DNA: TGTGCCAGCAGCCCGGACGGAAACACAGATACGCAGTATTTT.

This clonotype appeared many times. The library was prepared for alpha chains; this beta chain is a stray read, so its frequency means little. The chain couples TRBV23-1 to TRBJ2-2; weak D call: TRBD2 (5 bases). TRBV23-1 is recorded as an ORF, its role being uncertain. CDR3 length: 15 amino acids. The V and J ends lost 0 bases and 5 bases respectively, with 10 bases between them. The CDR3, as DNA: TGCGCCAGCAGTCAATCGACGCCGGGGACCGGGGAGCTGTTTTTT. This encodes CASSQSTPGTGELFF.

This clonotype occurred many times. Within a library made for alpha chains, this beta chain is off target, and its count is uninformative. The rearrangement links TRBV18 to TRBJ2-1; D call uncertain. The V gene's germline CDR1 is KGHSH and CDR2 LQKENI. This CDR3 region has 16 residues. The V end was cut by 2 bases, the J end by 1 base, with 12 bases between. The CDR3 here is CASSPNPVRSYNEQFF. The CDR3 DNA reads TGTGCCAGCTCACCAAATCCAGTCCGATCCTACAATGAGCAGTTCTTC.

This clonotype was seen only a few times. In a library made to pick up alpha chains, this beta chain is a stray read with a size that means little. The chain employs TRBV11-2 and TRBJ1-2, with TRBD1 identical over 9 bases. V lost 5 bases to trimming and J lost 3 bases; unmatched junction nucleotides: 4. Germline-derived CDR1 and CDR2 are SGHAT and FQNNGV. This CDR3 spans 14 amino acids. As DNA, the CDR3 is TGTGCCAGCAGCGTAACAGGGGGCTACTATGGCTACACCTTC. Amino acids: CASSVTGGYYGYTF. Supplemented by reference TRBV11-2 and TRBJ1-2, the full variable domain reads EAGVAQSPRYKIIEKRQSVAFWCNPISGHATLYWYQQILGQGPKLLIQFQNNGVVDDSQLPKDRFSAERLKGVDSTLKIQPAKLEDSAVYLCASSVTGGYYGYTFGSGTRLTVV.

In regard to this clonotype: Within a library made for alpha chains, this beta chain is off target, and its count is uninformative. The chain joins TRBV30 to TRBJ2-1; tentatively, D is TRBD1 (5 bases). CDR1 is GTSNPN and CDR2 is SVGIG in the germline V gene (reference sequence). The CDR3 is 12 amino acids. The ends were cut back, 5 bases at V and 7 bases at J, with 12 bases in the middle. CDR3 DNA sequence: TGTGCCTGGGCGAGACAGACGAATGAGCAGTTCTTC. It codes for CAWARQTNEQFF.

This clonotype is medium-sized (0.01 to 0.1%) by share. This beta chain turned up in a library designed for alpha chains; as an off-target read, its abundance says little. The chain links TRBV20-1 to TRBJ2-7; 8 positions match TRBD1. The CDR3 runs to 13 residues. V trimming: 0 bases; J trimming: 5 bases; junction bases outside the gene matches: 3. Germline values: CDR1 DFQATT, CDR2 SNEGSKA (reference sequence). CDR3 DNA sequence: TGCAGTGCTAGAGACGGACAGGGACACGAGCAGTACGTC. Translation gives CSARDGQGHEQYV.

The table lists this clonotype with a count of one. In a library made to pick up alpha chains, this beta chain is a stray read with a size that means little. The rearrangement uses TRBV29-1 and TRBJ2-6; tentatively, D is TRBD1 (6 bases). The CDR3 sequence is 17 residues long. Trimming removed 3 bases from V and 1 base from J, with 16 bases in between. The germline CDR1 and CDR2 sequences are SQVTM and ANQGSEA. The CDR3 sequence: CSVETGSKPSGANVLTF. In nucleotides, the CDR3 is TGCAGCGTTGAGACAGGTAGTAAACCTTCTGGGGCCAACGTCCTGACTTTC.

This clonotype counts as medium-sized. This beta chain lies outside the target of a library built for alpha chains; its clone size means little. The rearrangement joins TRBV14 to TRBJ2-2; 10 nucleotides line up with TRBD1. Germline V gene sequence: CDR1 SGHDN, CDR2 FVKESK. V was clipped by 4 bases and J by 1 base; unmatched bases: 9. This CDR3 is 18 amino acids long. This CDR3 is CASSPGTGARRNTGELFF. The CDR3 bases are TGTGCCAGCAGCCCCGGGACAGGGGCCCGAAGGAACACCGGGGAGCTGTTTTTT.

A word on this clonotype: In a library made to pick up alpha chains, this beta chain is a stray read with a size that means little. J is TRBJ2-2 and V is TRBV3-1; D is unresolved. The germline V and J ends were trimmed by 1 base and 1 base, with 7 bases remaining between them. Germline assignment: CDR1 LGHDT and CDR2 YNNKEL (reference sequence). The CDR3 has 15 amino acids. Here the CDR3 DNA reads TGTGCCAGCAGCCAAGTTGGCTGGAACACCGGGGAGCTGTTTTTT. Translated, it gives CASSQVGWNTGELFF.

This clonotype was seen only a few times. A library made for alpha chains picked up this beta chain off target, so its size means little. V and J are TRBV12-3 or TRBV12-4 and TRBJ2-2; 9 bases map to TRBD1. J gave up 6 bases and V 4 bases, and 3 bases lay outside the gene matches. This CDR3 comprises 14 residues. This CDR3 is CASSSGQGPGELFF. The CDR3, as DNA: TGTGCCAGCAGTTCGGGACAGGGTCCCGGGGAGCTGTTTTTT.